This TCR beta chain was profiled in a study of blood T cell repertoires in COVID-19. Study-level information: Italy, Spain and the United States were the sources of the convalescent and acute COVID-19 samples. The cDNA or gDNA used as material had been derived from T cells, B-cell-depleted T cells, or PBMCs.

Per the original methods: The assay estimated nucleated cells by amplifying reference gene primers. Method: immunoSEQ multiplex PCR; TCRdb's copy keeps in-frame clones and lacks some. The V and J calls and clone size come from that table; D and trimming were worked out from the DNA. The sample has about 78,000 clones; roughly nine tenths are singletons. As concerns this clone: One junction end does not reproduce the germline sequence, and a read error may be involved.

The CDR3 extends over 15 amino acids. Germline values: CDR1 SSHAT, CDR2 FNYEAQ (reference sequence). The material sequenced was peripheral blood. The receptor comes from an elderly woman with active or convalescent COVID-19. V gene TRBV7-7 combines with J gene TRBJ1-3; 8 bases align to TRBD1. The CDR3 reads CASSLDRGHGNTIYF. The CDR3 nucleotides are TGTGCTAGCAGCTTAGACAGGGGTCATGGAAACACCATATATTTT.